The 20 T cell receptor beta chains below come from one sample, sequenced in a study of OX40 agonist ivuxolimab in advanced cancers. The data were produced by immunoSEQ multiplex PCR, yet TCRdb's version contains in-frame clones alone and is incomplete. The sample shows over 45,000 clones, 80% of them seen only once. Sequencing used CD4+ or CD8+ T cells sorted from blood, obtained in a trial of the OX40 agonist ivuxolimab. These receptor sequences come from an adult with an advanced solid tumor such as melanoma, head and neck, liver or kidney cancer.

The rearrangement joins TRBV5-1 to TRBJ1-6; unclear D gene. Germline CDR1 SGHRS, CDR2 YFSETQ. The ends were cut back, 0 bases at V and 0 bases at J, with 10 bases in the middle. The CDR3 loop spans 17 amino acids. The CDR3 DNA is TGCGCCAGCAGCTTGGGAGCAGGACGCTCCTATAATTCACCCCTCCACTTT. As protein: CASSLGAGRSYNSPLHF.

The chain links TRBV18 to TRBJ2-7, with D hard to call. Looked up from germline, CDR1 is KGHSH and CDR2 is LQKENI. The CDR3 loop spans 14 amino acids. Trimming cost V 7 bases and J 0 bases, with 13 bases left between them. The CDR3 DNA reads TGTGCCAGCTTCCAGCAAAGGACCTCCTACGAGCAGTACTTC. The encoded protein is CASFQQRTSYEQYF.

Only one count was recorded for this clone. The V call is TRBV19, the J call TRBJ2-2; D ambiguous. Looked up from germline, CDR1 is LNHDA and CDR2 is SQIVND (reference sequence). The CDR3 has 15 amino acids. The V end was cut by 6 bases, the J end by 2 bases, with 13 bases between. The CDR3 here is CASRESGFNTGELFF. The CDR3 coding sequence is TGTGCCAGTAGGGAGAGTGGTTTTAACACCGGGGAGCTGTTTTTT.

The rearrangement links TRBV6-7 to TRBJ1-6; 8 bases agree with TRBD1. TRBV6-7 counts as an open reading frame of uncertain function. With V trimmed by 4 bases and J by 7 bases, 6 bases remained unmatched. The CDR3 totals 15 residues. CDR3 coding DNA: TGTGCCAGCAGTTCCCGGGACAGGTGGAATTCACCCCTCCACTTT. This codes for CASSSRDRWNSPLHF.

In its sample, this clone was seen once. This chain connects TRBV2 to TRBJ1-5, with 10 bases that match TRBD1. Trimming removed 6 bases from V and 0 bases from J; junction bases left unmatched: 11. Germline CDR1 reads SNHLY; CDR2 reads FYNNEI. The CDR3 spans 18 residues. The CDR3 is CASRVSGTGVLSNQPQHF. As DNA, the CDR3 is TGTGCCAGCAGGGTCTCCGGGACAGGGGTGCTTAGCAATCAGCCCCAGCATTTT.

The chain combines TRBV5-1 with TRBJ2-7; TRBD1 matches at 7 bases. Germline assignment: CDR1 SGHRS and CDR2 YFSETQ. The CDR3 totals 16 residues. Trimming took 4 bases from V and 1 from J; bases not matched to a gene: 11. The CDR3 DNA reads as TGCGCCAGCAGCCCACGGGGTACGACAGGGTCCTACGAGCAGTACTTC. It yields the protein CASSPRGTTGSYEQYF.

The chain uses TRBV6-5 and TRBJ1-6; TRBD1 might be the D (6 bases). The ends were cut back, 2 bases at V and 9 bases at J, with 11 bases in the middle. There are 14 residues in the CDR3. CDR1 is MNHEY, CDR2 SVGAGI, per germline. This CDR3 is CASSYRGGGSPLHF. In nucleotides, the CDR3 is TGTGCCAGCAGTTACCGAGGGGGGGGTTCACCCCTCCACTTT.

This clone was picked up one time. The V gene is TRBV7-2, the J gene TRBJ1-2; the match to TRBD1 covers 10 bases. CDR1 is SGHTA, CDR2 FQGNSA, per germline. V dropped 5 bases and J dropped 2; count of bases not matched to a gene: 2. This CDR3 spans 14 amino acids. CDR3 loop: CASSTTGGNYGYTF. For the CDR3, the DNA is TGTGCCAGCAGCACGACAGGGGGCAACTATGGCTACACCTTC. The full variable domain, completed using reference TRBV7-2 and TRBJ1-2, is GAGVSQSPSNKVTEKGKDVELRCDPISGHTALYWYRQSLGQGLEFLIYFQGNSAPDKSGLPSDRFSAERTGGSVSTLTIQRTQQEDSAVYLCASSTTGGNYGYTFGSGTRLTVV.

This chain links TRBV5-4 with TRBJ2-5; D call uncertain. The last part of the DNA fits TRBJ2-7 better; the J call may be wrong. CDR3 length: 15 residues. Germline lookup yields CDR1 SGHNT and CDR2 YYREEE (reference sequence). The CDR3 loop reads CASSLGQDRSYEQYF. The CDR3, as DNA: TGTGCCAGCAGCTTGGGTCAGGACCGCTCCTACGAGCAGTACTTC.

Only a few counts were recorded for this clone. The J gene is TRBJ2-7, the V gene TRBV7-2; 7 bases line up with TRBD1. The V gene's germline CDR1 is SGHTA and CDR2 FQGNSA. V lost 1 base, J lost 3 bases, and 3 bases stayed unmatched. The CDR3 length is 14 residues. CDR3 nucleotide sequence: TGTGCCAGCAGCTTAGAAGGGGGCCACTACGAGCAGTACTTC. Translated: CASSLEGGHYEQYF.

The chain has TRBV5-1 and TRBJ1-2; D is uncertain. CDR3 length equals 15 residues. V shed 0 bases and J shed 0 bases, with 9 bases lying between them. Germline loops: CDR1 SGHRS, CDR2 YFSETQ. CDR3: CASSLDGTSNYGYTF. CDR3 sequence (DNA): TGCGCCAGCAGCTTGGATGGAACCTCTAACTATGGCTACACCTTC.

This chain links TRBV9 with TRBJ2-2; D is possibly TRBD1 (5 bases). Germline CDR1 and CDR2: SGDLS and YYNGEE. V was cut by 4 bases and J by 3 bases, with 10 bases left in between. CDR3 length: 14 residues. CDR3 sequence: CASSTRVDTGELFF. CDR3 nucleotides: TGTGCCAGCAGCACCAGGGTAGACACCGGGGAGCTGTTTTTT. Filled out from reference TRBV9 and TRBJ2-2, the complete variable domain reads DSGVTQTPKHLITATGQRVTLRCSPRSGDLSVYWYQQSLDQGLQFLIQYYNGEERAKGNILERFSAQQFPDLHSELNLSSLELGDSALYFCASSTRVDTGELFFGEGSRLTVL.

This clone is a singleton in its sample. The rearrangement joins TRBV18 to TRBJ2-7; 11 nucleotides match TRBD2. V lost 3 bases, J lost 2 bases, and 3 bases stayed unmatched. Germline CDR1 KGHSH, CDR2 LQKENI. This CDR3 is built from 15 residues. In DNA form, the CDR3 reads TGTGCCAGCTCACCTACTAGCGGGAGCACCTACGAGCAGTACTTC. Amino acids: CASSPTSGSTYEQYF.

The chain recombines TRBV6-6 with TRBJ1-1, with D uncertain. Trimming took 2 bases from V and 2 from J, leaving 12 bases between them. Germline V gene sequence: CDR1 MNHNY, CDR2 SVGAGI (reference sequence). The CDR3 totals 15 residues. For the CDR3, the DNA is TGTGCCAGCAGTTACCCTAGCACGGTCAACACTGAAGCTTTCTTT. It codes for CASSYPSTVNTEAFF.

This chain joins TRBV6-5 and TRBJ2-1; 8 bases are shared with TRBD2. Germline CDR1 MNHEY, CDR2 SVGAGI. The CDR3 sequence is 15 residues long. The V segment lost 7 bases and the J segment 7 bases; nucleotides outside the gene matches: 12. The CDR3 DNA is TGTGCCAGCAACAGAAGCGGGGGTCGGGGGAATGAGCAGTTCTTC. Protein product: CASNRSGGRGNEQFF.

The chain carries TRBV30 and TRBJ1-6; the match to TRBD1 covers 7 bases. The germline V gene encodes CDR1 GTSNPN and CDR2 SVGIG (reference sequence). The CDR3 length is 14 residues. The V gene end was trimmed by 0 bases and the J gene end by 12 bases; junction bases not matched to a gene: 8. CDR3 loop: CAWSVKGAAEPLHF. The CDR3 DNA is TGTGCCTGGAGTGTAAAGGGGGCCGCCGAACCCCTCCACTTT.

This clone has only one observation. The chain couples TRBV11-3 to TRBJ2-3; D possibly matches TRBD1 or TRBD2 (5 bases each). Germline assignment: CDR1 SGHNT and CDR2 YENEEA. CDR3 size: 14 residues. Trimming shortened V by 3 bases and J by 2 bases, and 9 bases separated the two germline ends. CDR3 DNA sequence: TGTGCCAGCAGCTTGGGGGTTAACACAGATACGCAGTATTTT. This translates into CASSLGVNTDTQYF.

CDR3: CATSRETGGNEKLFF. Written as DNA, the CDR3 is TGTGCCACCAGCAGAGAAACAGGGGGTAATGAAAAACTGTTTTTT. The chain couples TRBV15 to TRBJ1-4; TRBD1 agrees at 8 bases. Germline lookup yields CDR1 LNHNV and CDR2 YYDKDF (reference sequence). Losses at the gene ends were 0 bases for V and 4 bases for J; bases not matched to a gene: 1. This CDR3 is built from 15 residues.

This clone was counted a single time. CDR3 DNA: TGCAGCCCAGTCCCGACAGGGGCACGGAATTCACCCCTCCACTTT. Amino acids: CSPVPTGARNSPLHF. V usage is TRBV29-1 and J usage is TRBJ1-6, with 8 bases fitting TRBD1. Trimming cost V 8 bases and J 7 bases; bases outside gene matches: 13. The CDR3 has 15 amino acids. Germline V CDR1 and CDR2: SQVTM, ANQGSEA. Complete variable domain (other parts from reference TRBV29-1 and TRBJ1-6): SAVISQKPSRDICQRGTSLTIQCQVDSQVTMMFWYRQQPGQSLTLIATANQGSEATYESGFVIDKFPISRPNLTFSTLTVSNMSPEDSSIYLCSPVPTGARNSPLHFGNGTRLTVT.

The rearrangement links TRBV7-2 to TRBJ1-6; TRBD1 agrees at 9 bases. The J segment lost 6 bases and the V segment lost 3 bases, leaving 3 bases of the junction unmatched. This CDR3 has 15 residues. Germline loops: CDR1 SGHTA, CDR2 FQGNSA. The CDR3 bases are TGTGCCAGCAGCTTCCAACAGGGGGCTAATTCACCCCTCCACTTT. Encoded protein: CASSFQQGANSPLHF.